This entry lists 14 T cell receptor beta chains sequenced from one sample in a study of cytomegalovirus exposure and HLA in healthy donors. Use of 60 Vbeta and 13 Jbeta primers characterized the PCR. Libraries were prepared by immunoSEQ multiplex PCR; TCRdb keeps only in-frame clonotypes and omits some of them. The sample consists of 200,000 or so clones, over 65% of them appearing once. The sample comprised PBMCs. The receptor set was obtained from a man aged 18 to 30 in good health and CMV-seronegative.

Details on this clone: Other DNA sequences within the sample encode an identical CDR3. The gene calls are TRBV2 and TRBJ1-1, with 7 bases lining up with TRBD1. The CDR3 runs to 13 residues. The ends lost 4 bases at V and 1 base at J; junction bases unmatched: 0. Germline V gene sequence: CDR1 SNHLY, CDR2 FYNNEI. The DNA for the CDR3 is TGTGCCAGCAGTGGACAGGGGAACACTGAAGCTTTCTTT. Translation: CASSGQGNTEAFF.

The genes are TRBV2 and TRBJ1-3; no clear D. The CDR3 is 12 residues long. V dropped 8 bases and J dropped 1 base, with 6 bases sitting between them. Per the germline V gene, CDR1 is SNHLY and CDR2 is FYNNEI. The CDR3 is CASGGSGNTIYF. CDR3 nucleotides: TGTGCCAGCGGAGGGTCTGGAAACACCATATATTTT.

The rearrangement uses TRBV5-1 and TRBJ2-3; tentative D call: TRBD1 (6 bases). CDR1 SGHRS and CDR2 YFSETQ come from the germline V gene. V lost 3 bases, J lost 4 bases, and 24 bases lay in between. This CDR3 spans 18 amino acids. In DNA, the CDR3 is TGCGCCAGCAGCTCCTTACAGGGTGAGGGCCCAACCTCAGATACGCAGTATTTT. This encodes CASSSLQGEGPTSDTQYF.

V gene TRBV11-2 combines with J gene TRBJ2-3; D perhaps matches TRBD2 (6 bases). This CDR3 contains 16 residues. Germline CDR1 is SGHAT and CDR2 is FQNNGV. V lost 7 bases and J lost 0, with 17 bases in between. DNA for the CDR3: TGTGCCAGCACCATCGGAGGGTCCCGTAGCACAGATACGCAGTATTTT. This codes for CASTIGGSRSTDTQYF. The full variable domain, its missing parts supplied by reference TRBV11-2 and TRBJ2-3, is EAGVAQSPRYKIIEKRQSVAFWCNPISGHATLYWYQQILGQGPKLLIQFQNNGVVDDSQLPKDRFSAERLKGVDSTLKIQPAKLEDSAVYLCASTIGGSRSTDTQYFGPGTRLTVL.

J is TRBJ1-6 and V is TRBV30; TRBD1 might be the D (6 bases). Germline V CDR1 and CDR2: GTSNPN, SVGIG (reference sequence). This CDR3 is 13 amino acids long. The V end lost 4 bases, the J end lost 11 bases, and 15 bases lay between the germline ends. The CDR3 here is CAWNRDTGTPLHF. The CDR3 coding sequence is TGTGCCTGGAACCGGGACACCGGGACACCCCTCCACTTT.

The rearrangement uses TRBV6-5 and TRBJ1-2; tentative D call: TRBD1 (5 bases). V lost 7 bases to trimming and J lost 8 bases, with 14 bases between them. The CDR3 is 12 amino acids. Per germline, CDR1 MNHEY and CDR2 SVGAGI. The CDR3 DNA reads as TGTGCCAGCAACGGGGGGAGGTTGGGCTACACCTTC. Its translation is CASNGGRLGYTF.

The chain is built from TRBV7-2 and TRBJ2-5; D possibly corresponds to TRBD2 (7 bases). The CDR3 runs to 14 residues. V lost 3 bases, J lost 5 bases, and 13 bases lay in between. CDR1 is SGHTA and CDR2 is FQGNSA in the germline V gene. CDR3 nucleotide sequence: TGTGCCAGCAGCTTCAGGGGAGGGCGGGAGACCCAGTACTTC. Translating it yields CASSFRGGRETQYF.

The gene calls are TRBV5-4 and TRBJ2-1; D might be TRBD1 (6 bases). Per the germline V gene, CDR1 is SGHNT and CDR2 is YYREEE (reference sequence). Trimming stripped 0 bases from V and 9 bases from J, with 7 bases between. This CDR3 is built from 12 residues. The CDR3 loop reads CASSLVGAEQFF. CDR3 in DNA: TGTGCCAGCAGCTTGGTGGGGGCTGAGCAGTTCTTC.

This clone was detected only a few times. The gene calls are TRBV30 and TRBJ2-7; D perhaps matches TRBD2 (5 bases). This CDR3 has 13 residues. Germline V gene sequence: CDR1 GTSNPN, CDR2 SVGIG (reference sequence). V was cut by 0 bases and J by 7 bases, with 13 bases left in between. Here the CDR3 reads CAWSVPTRAEQYF. The CDR3 DNA reads TGTGCCTGGAGTGTACCCACTAGGGCAGAGCAGTACTTC.

The J gene is TRBJ1-5, the V gene TRBV19; a possible D gene is TRBD1 (5 bases). Trimming removed 3 bases from V and 0 bases from J, with 9 bases in between. Germline-derived CDR1 and CDR2 are LNHDA and SQIVND (reference sequence). The CDR3 runs to 15 residues. In DNA, the CDR3 is TGTGCCAGTAGTATCTGGGGCAGTAGCAATCAGCCCCAGCATTTT. It encodes CASSIWGSSNQPQHF.

The chain is built from TRBV10-2 and TRBJ2-1, with D tentatively TRBD1 (6 bases). Per germline, CDR1 WSHSY and CDR2 SAAADI. V was pared by 6 bases and J by 8 bases, with 26 bases between. This CDR3 comprises 17 residues. CDR3 in DNA: TGCGCCAGCAGGAGTGGGACAACATTAGGGGCTTACGATGAGCAGTTCTTC. Translated, it gives CASRSGTTLGAYDEQFF.

The CDR3 loop reads CASSLRLAVPVGETQYF. DNA for the CDR3: TGTGCCAGCAGCTTACGGTTAGCGGTTCCCGTAGGGGAGACCCAGTACTTC. The gene calls are TRBV7-2 and TRBJ2-5, with D tentatively TRBD2 (6 bases). The CDR3 spans 17 residues. V dropped 2 bases and J dropped 5 bases, with 21 bases sitting between them. Germline-derived CDR1 and CDR2 are SGHTA and FQGNSA. The variable domain in full, with the rest retrieved from reference TRBV7-2 and TRBJ2-5, is GAGVSQSPSNKVTEKGKDVELRCDPISGHTALYWYRQSLGQGLEFLIYFQGNSAPDKSGLPSDRFSAERTGGSVSTLTIQRTQQEDSAVYLCASSLRLAVPVGETQYFGPGTRLLVL.

The V and J genes are TRBV5-1 and TRBJ1-4, with a weak D call TRBD1 (6 bases). V was cut by 3 bases and J by 8 bases, with 17 bases left in between. The CDR3 sequence is 15 residues long. Per germline, CDR1 SGHRS and CDR2 YFSETQ. CDR3 loop: CASSWQGPLYEKLFF. CDR3 nucleotides: TGCGCCAGCAGCTGGCAGGGGCCTTTGTACGAAAAACTGTTTTTT.

Only a few counts were recorded for this clone. The chain is built from TRBV9 and TRBJ2-3, with TRBD2 matching over 8 bases. The CDR3 loop spans 16 amino acids. CDR1 and CDR2 from the germline V gene are SGDLS and YYNGEE. The ends lost 2 bases at V and 0 bases at J; junction bases unmatched: 5. The CDR3 protein is CASSVSGIYSTDTQYF. CDR3 coding DNA: TGTGCCAGCAGCGTTAGCGGGATTTATAGCACAGATACGCAGTATTTT.